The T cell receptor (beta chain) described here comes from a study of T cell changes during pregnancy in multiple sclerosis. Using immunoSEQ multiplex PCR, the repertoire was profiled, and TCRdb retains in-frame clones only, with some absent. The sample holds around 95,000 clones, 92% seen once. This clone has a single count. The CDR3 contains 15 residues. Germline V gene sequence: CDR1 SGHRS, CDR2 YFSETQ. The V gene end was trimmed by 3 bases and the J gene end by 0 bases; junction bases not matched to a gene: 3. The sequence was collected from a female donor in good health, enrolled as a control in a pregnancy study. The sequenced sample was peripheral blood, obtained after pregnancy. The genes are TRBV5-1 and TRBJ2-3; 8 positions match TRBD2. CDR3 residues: CASSSASGSTDTQYF. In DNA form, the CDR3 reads TGCGCCAGCAGCTCAGCTAGCGGGAGCACAGATACGCAGTATTTT.